The clone carrying this T cell receptor (beta chain) has only a few counts. This record comes from a study of beta chain features in type 1 diabetes. Of the isolated RNA, all was reverse transcribed, and so the sequenced material was expressed TCRB transcripts. About 3.7 million reads on average were seen across naive, central memory and regulatory T cell samples. Libraries were prepared by immunoSEQ multiplex PCR; TCRdb keeps only in-frame clonotypes and omits some of them. Here the sample spans under 250,000 clones, about 25% being singletons. CD4+ naive, central memory, regulatory and stem cell-like memory subsets were isolated by sorting on CD45RO/CCR7/CD25/CD127/CD95/CD27. This CDR3 contains 17 residues. The ends lost 2 bases at V and 6 bases at J; junction bases unmatched: 13. Germline CDR1 GTSNPN, CDR2 SVGIG (reference sequence).

Material: central memory CD4+ T cells from blood. The sequence came from a man under 40 in good health. V is TRBV30 and J is TRBJ1-2, with TRBD1 matching 12 bases. For the CDR3, the DNA is TGTGCCTGGAGTAGTAAGGGACAGGGGGCTATATCGGATGGCTACACCTTC. Amino acid sequence: CAWSSKGQGAISDGYTF.